The 32 T cell receptor beta chains given below trace back to one sample, sequenced in a study of T cell responses to AZD1222 COVID-19 vaccine. The protocol was immunoSEQ multiplex PCR, while the TCRdb copy is restricted to in-frame clones and leaves out a portion. In the table there are over 100,000 clones, 85% to 95% of which are singletons. Here the sequenced sample was peripheral blood, taken on day 0 of AZD1222 vaccination. The receptors come from an adult in good health.

The V gene is TRBV19, the J gene TRBJ1-5, with D perhaps TRBD1 (5 bases). The CDR3 totals 15 residues. The ends were cut back, 1 base at V and 2 bases at J, with 9 bases in the middle. Germline CDR1 is LNHDA and CDR2 is SQIVND (reference sequence). Written as DNA, the CDR3 is TGTGCCAGTAGTATAGCCGGAGGGGGCAATCAGCCCCAGCATTTT. Translation: CASSIAGGGNQPQHF.

The chain uses TRBV21-1 and TRBJ2-7; the D call in the table, TRBD1, was not verified against the DNA. TRBV21-1 is noted as a pseudogene. The CDR3 is made up of 17 amino acids. CDR3 sequence reads: CASSKVIQGAITYEQYF. In nucleotides, the CDR3 is TGTGCCAGCAGCAAAGTCATTCAGGGGGCGATAACCTACGAGCAGTACTTC.

This sequence joins TRBV18 and TRBJ2-5, with D unresolved. Germline V gene sequence: CDR1 KGHSH, CDR2 LQKENI. Trimming took 5 bases from V and 1 from J, leaving 8 bases between them. The CDR3 is 13 amino acids. The CDR3 loop reads CASSIQRQETQYF. CDR3 coding DNA: TGTGCCAGCTCAATCCAGCGCCAAGAGACCCAGTACTTC.

The chain combines TRBV7-9 with TRBJ2-1; no firm D call. The CDR3 has 12 residues. V lost 1 base, J lost 7 bases, and 5 bases lay in between. The V gene's germline CDR1 is SEHNR and CDR2 FQNEAQ (reference sequence). CDR3 region: CASSLVGNEQFF. CDR3 sequence (DNA): TGTGCCAGCAGCTTAGTAGGGAATGAGCAGTTCTTC. Using reference TRBV7-9 and TRBJ2-1 for the parts outside the CDR3, the full variable domain is DTGVSQNPRHKITKRGQNVTFRCDPISEHNRLYWYRQTLGQGPEFLTYFQNEAQLEKSRLLSDRFSAERPKGSFSTLEIQRTEQGDSAMYLCASSLVGNEQFFGPGTRLTVL.

The V gene is TRBV28, the J gene TRBJ1-1; D might be TRBD1 (6 bases). V dropped 5 bases and J dropped 5 bases, with 18 bases sitting between them. The CDR3 has 15 amino acids. Germline V gene data show CDR1 as MDHEN and CDR2 as SYDVKM. CDR3 amino acids: CASSRGVTGSTEAFF. Here the CDR3 DNA reads TGTGCCAGCAGTAGAGGGGTAACAGGGTCGACTGAAGCTTTCTTT.

The chain combines TRBV25-1 with TRBJ1-1, with 10 positions matching TRBD1. CDR3 length equals 17 residues. Trimming cost V 7 bases and J 1 base; bases outside gene matches: 12. The germline CDR1 and CDR2 sequences are MGHDK and SYGVNS. The CDR3 sequence: CASKPPGQGFGNTEAFF. The DNA of the CDR3 is TGTGCCAGCAAGCCACCGGGACAGGGGTTTGGGAACACTGAAGCTTTCTTT.

The chain combines TRBV6-6 with TRBJ1-1; D is perhaps TRBD1 (5 bases). The CDR3 runs 15 residues. Trimming stripped 3 bases from V and 5 bases from J, with 16 bases between. Germline-derived CDR1 and CDR2 are MNHNY and SVGAGI (reference sequence). This CDR3 reads CASSYPLGGRTEAFF. In nucleotides, the CDR3 is TGTGCCAGCAGTTATCCCCTGGGGGGGAGAACTGAAGCTTTCTTT.

CDR3 in amino acids: CASSRDISGYTF. CDR3 DNA sequence: TGTGCCAGCAGTAGGGACATCAGTGGCTACACCTTC. V and J are TRBV2 and TRBJ1-2, with a weak D call TRBD1 (6 bases). V was cut by 5 bases and J by 7 bases, with 11 bases left in between. This CDR3 comprises 12 residues. CDR1 and CDR2 from the germline V gene are SNHLY and FYNNEI.

The chain couples TRBV5-4 to TRBJ2-7; D unresolved. CDR3 length equals 12 residues. Per germline, CDR1 SGHNT and CDR2 YYREEE (reference sequence). Trimming removed 7 bases at V and 0 bases at J, with 8 bases between. The CDR3 spells CASGLNSYEQYF. CDR3 in DNA: TGTGCCAGCGGGCTAAACTCCTACGAGCAGTACTTC.

This clone appeared a single time. V and J are TRBV12-3 or TRBV12-4 and TRBJ1-4; a weak D match, TRBD1 (5 bases). The CDR3 covers 11 residues. V was shortened by 3 bases and J by 11 bases, with 7 bases between the two germline ends. The CDR3 nucleotides read TGTGCCAGCAGTTTGGGGGGGAAACTGTTTTTT. Translation gives CASSLGGKLFF.

This chain connects TRBV15 to TRBJ2-5, with 7 bases matching TRBD2. Trimming took 9 bases from V and 9 from J; bases not matched to a gene: 19. Per germline, CDR1 LNHNV and CDR2 YYDKDF (reference sequence). The CDR3 runs to 15 residues. CDR3 in DNA: TGTGCCACGGCAAGAGACTGGACTAGTGGGGAGGCCCAGTACTTC. Protein: CATARDWTSGEAQYF.

CDR3 loop: CASSLGGWQPQHF. CDR3 nucleotides: TGTGCCAGCAGCTTAGGGGGCTGGCAGCCCCAGCATTTT. The chain couples TRBV7-9 to TRBJ1-5, with D perhaps TRBD1 (5 bases). Germline V gene sequence: CDR1 SEHNR, CDR2 FQNEAQ (reference sequence). The CDR3 consists of 13 residues. V was trimmed by 1 base and J by 7 bases, leaving 8 bases between them.

The chain couples TRBV5-5 to TRBJ2-2; D ambiguous. The CDR3 contains 14 residues. Germline V gives CDR1 SGHKS, CDR2 YYEKEE (reference sequence). Trimming took off 3 bases at V and 1 base at J, with 7 bases between the two ends. CDR3 loop: CASSSAVNTGELFF. The CDR3 DNA reads as TGTGCCAGCAGCTCGGCTGTGAACACCGGGGAGCTGTTTTTT. Looking up the rest from reference TRBV5-5 and TRBJ2-2 gives the full variable domain: DAGVTQSPTHLIKTRGQQVTLRCSPISGHKSVSWYQQVLGQGPQFIFQYYEKEERGRGNFPDRFSARQFPNYSSELNVNALLLGDSALYLCASSSAVNTGELFFGEGSRLTVL.

The gene calls are TRBV3-1 (or the pseudogene TRBV3-2) and TRBJ2-5; D not certain. Germline V gene sequence: CDR1 LGHDT, CDR2 YNNKEL (reference sequence). There are 12 residues in the CDR3. V lost 2 bases and J lost 7, with 8 bases in between. CDR3: CASSQSARTQYF. In nucleotides, the CDR3 is TGTGCCAGCAGCCAATCTGCACGGACCCAGTACTTC.

This rearrangement joins TRBV28 to TRBJ2-1; 8 bases fit TRBD1. This CDR3 spans 15 amino acids. After removal of 6 bases from V and 2 bases from J, the junction contained 6 bases not matched to a gene. CDR1 and CDR2 (germline): MDHEN, SYDVKM. The CDR3 nucleotides read TGTGCCAGCAGGGGAAGCAGGGGGCCCTACAATGAGCAGTTCTTC. Its protein is CASRGSRGPYNEQFF.

On this clone: At one end the junction does not follow the germline gene, possibly because of a read error. Written as DNA, the CDR3 is TGTACCAGCAGTAGGGATTCCTACGAGCAGTACTTC. Its protein is CTSSRDSYEQYF. The rearrangement uses TRBV11-2 and TRBJ2-7; no definite D call. Germline V lookup: CDR1 SGHAT, CDR2 FQNNGV. This CDR3 contains 12 residues.

This clone showed up just once. The genes are TRBV28 and TRBJ1-4; D not resolved. Trimming took off 5 bases at V and 8 bases at J, with 9 bases between the two ends. The CDR3 has 12 amino acids. Germline V lookup: CDR1 MDHEN, CDR2 SYDVKM. The chain's CDR3 is CASSVMREKLFF. In DNA form, the CDR3 reads TGTGCCAGCAGTGTTATGAGGGAAAAACTGTTTTTT.

The V and J genes are TRBV5-4 and TRBJ2-1, with 9 nucleotides matching TRBD2. Germline-derived CDR1 and CDR2 are SGHNT and YYREEE (reference sequence). The CDR3 has 16 amino acids. Trimming cost V 4 bases and J 0 bases; bases outside gene matches: 5. In nucleotides, the CDR3 is TGTGCCAGCAGCCCTAGCGGGGCAGCCTCCTACAATGAGCAGTTCTTC. Residues: CASSPSGAASYNEQFF.

The rearrangement links TRBV19 to TRBJ2-1; D is unresolved. Germline CDR1 reads LNHDA; CDR2 reads SQIVND (reference sequence). The ends were cut back, 7 bases at V and 7 bases at J, with 23 bases in the middle. The CDR3 is 16 amino acids. CDR3 sequence (DNA): TGTGCCAGTACCCCCCCCTCCGAGTCCCGCCGAAATGAGCAGTTCTTC. Translating it yields CASTPPSESRRNEQFF.

CDR3 DNA: TGTGCCAGCAGTTCACCAGGACGACAGGGGGCAAGTGGCTACACCTTC. Translating it yields CASSSPGRQGASGYTF. The rearrangement links TRBV6-6 to TRBJ1-2; 10 bases agree with TRBD1. V lost 4 bases and J lost 7; bases outside the gene matches: 12. Germline CDR1 and CDR2: MNHNY and SVGAGI (reference sequence). The CDR3 length is 16 residues.

The CDR3 spells CASSPGTSLTNEQFF. The CDR3 DNA reads TGCGCCAGCAGCCCAGGGACTAGCCTAACCAATGAGCAGTTCTTC. The chain carries TRBV5-1 and TRBJ2-1, with 9 bases matching TRBD2. The trim removed 4 bases at V and 6 bases at J, leaving 8 bases unmatched. The CDR3 length is 15 residues. Looked up from germline, CDR1 is SGHRS and CDR2 is YFSETQ.

DNA for the CDR3: TGTGCCTGGAGTGTCGAGGGACGTCTGAGTGGCTACACCTTC. Its translation: CAWSVEGRLSGYTF. V gene TRBV30 combines with J gene TRBJ1-2, with a tentative D call TRBD1 (5 bases). The CDR3 spans 14 residues. The V end lost 0 bases, the J end lost 7 bases, and 15 bases lay between the germline ends. CDR1 is GTSNPN and CDR2 is SVGIG in the germline V gene (reference sequence).

The rearrangement links TRBV29-1 to TRBJ1-2, with D unresolved. The CDR3 length is 13 residues. With 1 base removed from V and 8 bases from J, the gap between germline ends came to 14 bases. CDR1 is SQVTM and CDR2 is ANQGSEA in the germline V gene. The CDR3 DNA is TGCAGCGTTGAAGGCCCAAACCCTAGCGGCTACACCTTC. It codes for CSVEGPNPSGYTF.

The gene calls are TRBV11-2 and TRBJ1-2; 9 bases agree with TRBD1. With 3 bases clipped from V and 3 bases from J, the junction kept 2 bases outside the gene matches. CDR3 size: 14 residues. In germline, CDR1 is SGHAT, CDR2 FQNNGV. In DNA, the CDR3 is TGTGCCAGCAGCTTTGACAGGGGGGACTATGGCTACACCTTC. The encoded protein is CASSFDRGDYGYTF. The full variable domain, with the rest looked up from reference TRBV11-2 and TRBJ1-2, is EAGVAQSPRYKIIEKRQSVAFWCNPISGHATLYWYQQILGQGPKLLIQFQNNGVVDDSQLPKDRFSAERLKGVDSTLKIQPAKLEDSAVYLCASSFDRGDYGYTFGSGTRLTVV.

The chain has TRBV7-9 and TRBJ1-2, with no clear D. There are 13 residues in the CDR3. The V gene lost 3 bases and the J gene lost 4 bases, with 9 bases spanning the gap. The V gene's germline CDR1 is SEHNR and CDR2 FQNEAQ (reference sequence). Written as DNA, the CDR3 is TGTGCCAGCAGCTTGGCCGGAGGCTATGGCTACACCTTC. Translation: CASSLAGGYGYTF.

To note about this clone: One end of the junction is discordant with germline, which a read error may explain. V is TRBV30 and J is TRBJ1-3; the D is unclear. This CDR3 has 12 amino acids. CDR1 and CDR2 from the germline V gene are GTSNPN and SVGIG (reference sequence). Written as DNA, the CDR3 is TGCCCCGGGTGGAGCTCTGGAAACACCATATATTTT. Protein: CPGWSSGNTIYF.

The chain couples TRBV11-2 to TRBJ2-2; a weak D match, TRBD2 (6 bases). The CDR3 is 15 amino acids. Per germline, CDR1 SGHAT and CDR2 FQNNGV. V dropped 0 bases and J dropped 8 bases, with 13 bases sitting between them. Here the CDR3 DNA reads TGTGCCAGCAGCTTAGAAGGGCGGGAACGAGGGGAGCTGTTTTTT. Amino acid sequence: CASSLEGRERGELFF.

CDR3 loop: CATSRKGTESVQYF. The DNA of the CDR3 is TGTGCCACCAGCAGAAAAGGGACTGAGTCAGTGCAGTACTTC. The rearrangement uses TRBV15 and TRBJ2-7; D may be TRBD2 (6 bases). This CDR3 is built from 14 residues. V was shortened by 2 bases and J by 9 bases, with 17 bases between the two germline ends. Germline lookup yields CDR1 LNHNV and CDR2 YYDKDF (reference sequence).

The chain combines TRBV7-9 with TRBJ1-1, with D possibly TRBD1 on 5 matching bases. CDR3 length: 14 residues. Germline lookup yields CDR1 SEHNR and CDR2 FQNEAQ (reference sequence). The V gene lost 5 bases and the J gene lost 9 bases, with 19 bases spanning the gap. The CDR3 region is CASSVQVGPGKAFF. CDR3 coding DNA: TGTGCCAGCAGCGTTCAGGTGGGACCTGGCAAAGCTTTCTTT.

The chain joins TRBV6-6 to TRBJ2-7; TRBD2 might be the D (5 bases). V was cut by 5 bases and J by 0 bases, with 17 bases left in between. The CDR3 totals 16 residues. CDR1 is MNHNY and CDR2 is SVGAGI in the germline V gene (reference sequence). The CDR3 region is CASSTKTPRASYEQYF. The CDR3, as DNA: TGTGCCAGCAGTACTAAAACTCCGAGGGCCTCCTACGAGCAGTACTTC.

This chain uses TRBV4-3 with TRBJ2-1; TRBD2 matches at 7 bases. Germline V gene data show CDR1 as LGHNA and CDR2 as YSLEER. Trimming took 0 bases from V and 5 from J; bases not matched to a gene: 10. The CDR3 is 17 residues long. The CDR3 region has the DNA TGCGCCAGCAGCCAAGATCTTGGCGGGAGAGGGGACAATGAGCAGTTCTTC. Translation: CASSQDLGGRGDNEQFF.

The gene calls are TRBV24-1 and TRBJ2-7; D gene uncertain. CDR1 and CDR2 from the germline V gene are KGHDR and SFDVKD. V was trimmed by 4 bases and J by 7 bases, leaving 13 bases between them. There are 13 residues in the CDR3. CDR3 in DNA: TGTGCCACCAGTGACCAAAGGTCTCGGGAGCAGTACTTC. Translated: CATSDQRSREQYF.